This TCR beta chain stems from a study of blood T cell repertoires in COVID-19. Background on the study: The samples span acute and convalescent COVID-19 from the United States, Italy and Spain. PBMCs, B-cell-depleted T cells, or T cells were the source of the cDNA or gDNA that made up the material.

Sequencing was performed with immunoSEQ multiplex PCR; in TCRdb, only in-frame clones are kept and a portion is missing. This table holds about 300,000 clones, about 89% found once. The CDR3 has 14 residues. Germline assignment: CDR1 MNHEY and CDR2 SVGAGI. With 2 bases removed from V and 2 bases from J, the gap between germline ends came to 9 bases. The sequence was obtained from a middle-aged man with acute or convalescent COVID-19. The J gene is TRBJ1-1, the V gene TRBV6-5, with D possibly matching TRBD1 (6 bases). The sequenced material came from peripheral blood. The CDR3 DNA is TGTGCCAGCAGTTACAACAGGGAAAACACTGAAGCTTTCTTT. This gives the protein CASSYNRENTEAFF.